Presented here are 27 T cell receptor beta chains from one specimen sequenced in a study of CD8+ T cells in alopecia areata. cDNA serving as the sequencing template came from extracted, reverse transcribed RNA. Produced via immunoSEQ multiplex PCR; TCRdb's table is partial and in-frame only. The sample contains under 250,000 clones, 50% to 65% of which appear only once. Sequenced material: CD4+ T cells sorted from blood, taken at week 0. These receptors came from a human donor with alopecia areata.

The chain combines TRBV9 with TRBJ2-4, with D perhaps TRBD2 (5 bases). The CDR3 has 14 residues. Trimming removed 0 bases from V and 6 bases from J, with 10 bases in between. Germline CDR1 SGDLS, CDR2 YYNGEE. This CDR3 is CASSVGAELNIQYF. The CDR3 nucleotides are TGTGCCAGCAGCGTAGGAGCGGAGCTAAACATTCAGTACTTC.

The rearrangement uses TRBV29-1 and TRBJ2-7, with 8 nucleotides matching TRBD2. Germline V gives CDR1 SQVTM, CDR2 ANQGSEA. J was trimmed by 6 bases and V by 6 bases; bases with no gene match: 16. The CDR3 is 15 residues long. The CDR3: CSVDSGASGTTEQYF. CDR3 sequence (DNA): TGCAGCGTCGATAGCGGGGCTAGCGGCACTACCGAGCAGTACTTC.

V gene TRBV2 combines with J gene TRBJ1-1; 8 bases are a match to TRBD1. The germline V gene has CDR1 SNHLY and CDR2 FYNNEI. V shed 6 bases, J shed 0 bases, and the junction held 6 bases outside the gene matches. The CDR3 runs 15 residues. The DNA of the CDR3 is TGTGCCAGCAGCCTAAGACAGGGGATGAACACTGAAGCTTTCTTT. Protein product: CASSLRQGMNTEAFF. Full variable domain (remainder filled in from reference TRBV2 and TRBJ1-1): EPEVTQTPSHQVTQMGQEVILRCVPISNHLYFYWYRQILGQKVEFLVSFYNNEISEKSEIFDDQFSVERPDGSNFTLKIRSTKLEDSAMYFCASSLRQGMNTEAFFGQGTRLTVV.

This sequence joins TRBV2 and TRBJ1-2; 9 bases match TRBD1. V gave up 5 bases and J gave up 0 bases; unmatched junction bases: 1. CDR3 length: 14 amino acids. The germline CDR1 and CDR2 sequences are SNHLY and FYNNEI. The CDR3 region has the DNA TGTGCCAGCAGTAGGGACAGGGCTAACTATGGCTACACCTTC. It codes for CASSRDRANYGYTF.

The chain links TRBV23-1 to TRBJ2-5, with 7 bases identical to TRBD2. TRBV23-1 falls under the ORF class, with uncertain function. The V gene end was trimmed by 2 bases and the J gene end by 5 bases; junction bases not matched to a gene: 11. This CDR3 is 16 amino acids long. The CDR3: CASSQGSGGRSETQYF. The CDR3 DNA sequence: TGCGCCAGCAGTCAAGGGTCTGGCGGGAGATCCGAGACCCAGTACTTC.

The table lists this clone with a few counts. This chain uses TRBV29-1 with TRBJ1-2; maybe TRBD1 (6 bases). Trimming took 7 bases from V and 7 from J, leaving 16 bases between them. Germline V gene lookup returns CDR1 SQVTM and CDR2 ANQGSEA. The CDR3 totals 12 residues. The CDR3 spells CSGQQGSGGYTF. The CDR3 DNA sequence: TGCAGCGGGCAACAGGGTTCGGGTGGCTACACCTTC.

The J gene is TRBJ2-2, the V gene TRBV6-5; D is unresolved. This CDR3 is built from 13 residues. CDR1 and CDR2 from the germline V gene are MNHEY and SVGAGI. The germline V and J ends were trimmed by 2 bases and 6 bases, with 7 bases remaining between them. The CDR3, as DNA: TGTGCCAGCAGTTACGGGCCCGCCGGGGAGCTGTTTTTT. Translation: CASSYGPAGELFF.

The chain links TRBV6-5 to TRBJ2-3; perhaps TRBD1 as D (5 bases). Trimming took off 7 bases at V and 6 bases at J, with 8 bases between the two ends. This CDR3 has 11 residues. CDR1 is MNHEY, CDR2 SVGAGI, per germline. CDR3 sequence (DNA): TGTGCCAGCACAGGGTACGATACGCAGTATTTT. Residues: CASTGYDTQYF.

In this sample, this clone turned up a few times. This chain joins TRBV19 and TRBJ2-6, with 7 bases aligning to TRBD1. The CDR3 is 14 residues long. CDR1 and CDR2 from the germline V gene are LNHDA and SQIVND (reference sequence). V was pared by 8 bases and J by 2 bases, with 3 bases of the junction left unmatched. Written as DNA, the CDR3 is TGTGCCAGTCAAGACAGGGCTGGGGCCAACGTCCTGACTTTC. This gives the protein CASQDRAGANVLTF.

The chain uses TRBV9 and TRBJ2-7; 8 nucleotides agree with TRBD2. The ends lost 0 bases at V and 2 bases at J; junction bases unmatched: 4. This CDR3 spans 15 amino acids. CDR1 SGDLS and CDR2 YYNGEE come from the germline V gene. CDR3 nucleotides: TGTGCCAGCAGCGTAGACCCAGCGGGGGCCTACGAGCAGTACTTC. Encoded protein: CASSVDPAGAYEQYF. The full variable domain, in which reference TRBV9 and TRBJ2-7 provide the parts outside the CDR3, is DSGVTQTPKHLITATGQRVTLRCSPRSGDLSVYWYQQSLDQGLQFLIQYYNGEERAKGNILERFSAQQFPDLHSELNLSSLELGDSALYFCASSVDPAGAYEQYFGPGTRLTVT.

The J gene is TRBJ2-1, the V gene TRBV30, with D uncertain. This CDR3 comprises 11 residues. The germline V gene encodes CDR1 GTSNPN and CDR2 SVGIG (reference sequence). V lost 4 bases and J 3 bases, leaving 4 bases between the germline ends. CDR3 sequence: CAWIFYNEQFF. For the CDR3, the DNA is TGTGCCTGGATATTCTACAATGAGCAGTTCTTC. The whole variable domain, remainder taken from reference TRBV30 and TRBJ2-1, is SQTIHQWPATLVQPVGSPLSLECTVEGTSNPNLYWYRQAAGRGLQLLFYSVGIGQISSEVPQNLSASRPQDRQFILSSKKLLLSDSGFYLCAWIFYNEQFFGPGTRLTVL.

CDR3 residues: CASSVNGAIGANVLTF. The DNA for the CDR3 is TGTGCCAGCAGCGTCAACGGGGCGATTGGGGCCAACGTCCTGACTTTC. V and J are TRBV7-6 and TRBJ2-6; D is possibly TRBD1 or TRBD2 (5 bases each). The CDR3 extends over 16 amino acids. Germline V lookup: CDR1 SGHVS, CDR2 FNYEAQ. V was cut by 5 bases and J by 3 bases, with 14 bases left in between.

The V and J genes are TRBV5-4 and TRBJ1-2, with TRBD1 matching 9 bases. Trimming removed 5 bases from V and 8 bases from J; junction bases left unmatched: 13. CDR1 is SGHNT, CDR2 YYREEE, per germline (reference sequence). The CDR3 totals 15 residues. The CDR3, as DNA: TGTGCCAGCAGTAGGTCCGGGACAGGGATGGGAGGCTACACCTTC. Translation gives CASSRSGTGMGGYTF.

Of note for this clone: A much larger clone lies one base from this, so it may be a read error. V usage is TRBV7-6 and J usage is TRBJ2-6; D might be TRBD1 (6 bases). With 1 base removed from V and 2 bases from J, the gap between germline ends came to 6 bases. The length of the CDR3 is 15 residues. Germline V gene data show CDR1 as SGHVS and CDR2 as FNYEAQ. CDR3 nucleotides: TGTGCCAGCAGCTTAGAGGGGGCTGGGGCCAACGTCCTGACTTTC. Protein product: CASSLEGAGANVLTF.

V usage is TRBV9 and J usage is TRBJ2-1; 10 bases map to TRBD2. The V and J ends lost 4 bases and 4 bases, in that order; junction bases with no gene match: 8. CDR1 and CDR2 from the germline V gene are SGDLS and YYNGEE. The CDR3 loop spans 16 amino acids. DNA of the CDR3: TGTGCCAGCAGCCCCCCTCTAGCGGGGGCGTACAATGAGCAGTTCTTC. Translation gives CASSPPLAGAYNEQFF.

The V gene is TRBV5-1, the J gene TRBJ2-5; D is tentatively TRBD1 or TRBD2 (5 bases each). V was clipped by 0 bases and J by 5 bases, with 8 bases between them. The CDR3 totals 13 residues. CDR1 is SGHRS and CDR2 is YFSETQ in the germline V gene. CDR3 region: CASSLGDGETQYF. CDR3 nucleotides: TGCGCCAGCAGCTTGGGGGACGGCGAGACCCAGTACTTC.

The chain is built from TRBV4-1 and TRBJ2-7; D assignment may be TRBD1 or TRBD2 (5 bases each). The CDR3 has 12 amino acids. The germline V and J ends were trimmed by 6 bases and 1 base, with 7 bases remaining between them. In germline, CDR1 is MGHRA, CDR2 YSYEKL. Written as DNA, the CDR3 is TGCGCCAGCAGGGGGGAGTCCTACGAGCAGTACTTC. This sequence encodes CASRGESYEQYF.

The chain carries TRBV5-1 and TRBJ2-6; the match to TRBD1 covers 8 bases. The CDR3 consists of 17 residues. The trim removed 4 bases at V and 1 base at J, leaving 7 bases unmatched. In germline, CDR1 is SGHRS, CDR2 YFSETQ. CDR3 bases: TGCGCCAGCAGCATTGGACAGGGAAGGTCTGGGGCCAACGTCCTGACTTTC. It translates to CASSIGQGRSGANVLTF.

V usage is TRBV4-1 and J usage is TRBJ2-1; 10 bases line up with TRBD1. V lost 0 bases to trimming and J lost 7 bases; unmatched junction nucleotides: 6. There are 16 residues in the CDR3. Germline lookup yields CDR1 MGHRA and CDR2 YSYEKL. The CDR3 region has the DNA TGCGCCAGCAGCCAAGACCCGGGACAGGGGAAGAATGAGCAGTTCTTC. Protein product: CASSQDPGQGKNEQFF.

V and J are TRBV5-1 and TRBJ2-6; 7 bases map to TRBD1. CDR1 SGHRS and CDR2 YFSETQ come from the germline V gene. The CDR3 runs 17 residues. The V and J ends lost 0 bases and 4 bases, in that order; junction bases with no gene match: 7. DNA for the CDR3: TGCGCCAGCAGCTTGGCCCTGACAGGGTACGGGGCCAACGTCCTGACTTTC. Residues: CASSLALTGYGANVLTF. Using reference TRBV5-1 and TRBJ2-6 for the parts outside the CDR3, the full variable domain is KAGVTQTPRYLIKTRGQQVTLSCSPISGHRSVSWYQQTPGQGLQFLFEYFSETQRNKGNFPGRFSGRQFSNSRSEMNVSTLELGDSALYLCASSLALTGYGANVLTFGAGSRLTVL.

The sample holds a few counts of this clone. In DNA form, the CDR3 reads TGCAGCGTTATTCGGGTGGCAGGGTCTGGGGCCAACGTCCTGACTTTC. Translated: CSVIRVAGSGANVLTF. This chain connects TRBV29-1 to TRBJ2-6; a weak D match, TRBD1 (5 bases). Trimming took 5 bases from V and 1 from J, leaving 15 bases between them. CDR3 length equals 16 residues. CDR1 SQVTM and CDR2 ANQGSEA come from the germline V gene.

The chain couples TRBV29-1 to TRBJ1-1; the match to TRBD1 covers 7 bases. The CDR3 extends over 13 amino acids. The germline gives CDR1 SQVTM, CDR2 ANQGSEA. V lost 6 bases, J lost 1 base, and 5 bases stayed unmatched. The CDR3 protein is CSVPDRANTEAFF. The CDR3 nucleotides are TGCAGCGTCCCAGACAGGGCGAACACTGAAGCTTTCTTT. Supplemented by reference TRBV29-1 and TRBJ1-1, the full variable domain reads SAVISQKPSRDICQRGTSLTIQCQVDSQVTMMFWYRQQPGQSLTLIATANQGSEATYESGFVIDKFPISRPNLTFSTLTVSNMSPEDSSIYLCSVPDRANTEAFFGQGTRLTVV.

This sequence joins TRBV29-1 and TRBJ1-5; D not certain. Looked up from germline, CDR1 is SQVTM and CDR2 is ANQGSEA. This CDR3 is 14 amino acids long. Trimming took off 7 bases at V and 8 bases at J, with 21 bases between the two ends. The DNA of the CDR3 is TGCAGCGACGGGCTGGACCAGGCACGAAAGCCCCAGCATTTT. This codes for CSDGLDQARKPQHF.

The CDR3 bases are TGTGCCATCGGTACAACAACAGATACGCAGTATTTT. Protein: CAIGTTTDTQYF. The chain is built from TRBV10-3 and TRBJ2-3, with D unclear. This CDR3 region has 12 residues. With 8 bases removed from V and 3 bases from J, the gap between germline ends came to 9 bases. Germline CDR1 and CDR2: ENHRY and SYGVKD.

The rearrangement uses TRBV7-9 and TRBJ1-2, with D perhaps matching TRBD1 (5 bases). This CDR3 has 13 residues. Germline CDR1 reads SEHNR; CDR2 reads FQNEAQ (reference sequence). V gave up 6 bases and J gave up 4 bases, with 12 bases separating them. CDR3 coding DNA: TGTGCCAGCAGACCAGGGTATACCTATGGCTACACCTTC. Residues: CASRPGYTYGYTF.

The genes are TRBV6-5 and TRBJ1-2; 7 bases are a match to TRBD1. V shed 4 bases, J shed 5 bases, and the junction held 4 bases outside the gene matches. This CDR3 is built from 13 residues. Germline CDR1 reads MNHEY; CDR2 reads SVGAGI. The CDR3 DNA reads TGTGCCAGCAGTTCGGGGACAGTATATGGCTACACCTTC. Encoded protein: CASSSGTVYGYTF.

This clone was seen only a few times. The rearrangement links TRBV29-1 to TRBJ2-3; D call uncertain. CDR1 and CDR2 from the germline V gene are SQVTM and ANQGSEA. Trimming took 7 bases from V and 6 from J, leaving 17 bases between them. The CDR3 consists of 13 residues. This CDR3 is CSADRAPLDTQYF. The CDR3 nucleotides read TGCAGCGCAGACCGGGCCCCTTTGGATACGCAGTATTTT.